The entry below gives a single TCR beta chain sequence along with its context. The target antigen is unknown. Using RNA template, CDR3s of TCR alpha and beta were amplified with iRepertoire arm-PCR. For one-step reverse transcription and amplification, 100-400 ng of tissue mRNA or PBMC total RNA was used. One entry per CDR3 protein, called by TCRdb with MiXCR from the multiplex PCR reads. The sample yields over 140,000 distinct CDR3 sequences, about two fifths seen once. With 2 bases removed from V and 1 base from J, the gap between germline ends came to 11 bases. The CDR3 is 16 residues long. Germline V CDR1 and CDR2: SNHLY, FYNNEI. This sample is part of a study of glioma-infiltrating T cells. Study-level results: Above-expected tissue-blood divergence occurred in all gliomas, most in low-grade ones. Tissue and blood shared very few CDR3 sequences.

The TCR was taken from a human donor with low-grade glioma or glioblastoma, undergoing nonglioma brain surgery, or in good health (not recorded which). What was sequenced was glioma tissue, nonneoplastic brain tissue, or PBMCs (not recorded which). This chain joins TRBV2 and TRBJ2-2, with D perhaps given as TRBD1 or TRBD2 (5 bases each). CDR3 in amino acids: CASSETRQGNTGELFF. CDR3 nucleotides: TGTGCCAGCAGTGAAACTAGGCAGGGGAACACCGGGGAGCTGTTTTTT.